Each of the 7 T cell receptor beta chains below was sequenced from the same sample in a study of molecular identifiers for immune sequencing clone quantification. TCRdb itself ran the PCR reads through MiXCR, one entry per CDR3 protein. The sample includes about 640,000 distinct CDR3 sequences, nearly 20% of them seen just once. Sequencing was performed on naive CD8+ T cells from blood, with Jurkat cell RNA spiked in. Indicated subset: FACS-sorted CD8+CD4-CCR7+CD45RA+ naive T cells. Source of these receptors: a human donor in good health. Some libraries in this study had Jurkat cell RNA spiked in.

Only a few counts were recorded for this clonotype. The V and J genes are TRBV12-3 or TRBV12-4 and TRBJ1-5, with 7 bases that match TRBD1. There are 16 residues in the CDR3. The J segment lost 8 bases and the V segment lost 5 bases, leaving 15 bases of the junction unmatched. The CDR3 loop is CASSLGMSPDREPQHF. Here the CDR3 DNA reads TGTGCCAGCAGTCTGGGGATGAGCCCCGACAGGGAGCCCCAGCATTTT.

There are many counts of this clonotype. V gene TRBV10-2 combines with J gene TRBJ1-1; D perhaps matches TRBD1 (6 bases). There are 13 residues in the CDR3. Germline loops: CDR1 WSHSY, CDR2 SAAADI. Trimming shortened V by 3 bases and J by 10 bases, and 15 bases separated the two germline ends. The CDR3 region has the DNA TGCGCCAGCAGTGATCCTACCGGGGGCCCAGCTTTCTTT. Translation: CASSDPTGGPAFF.

The V gene is TRBV7-9, the J gene TRBJ2-5; 11 bases fit TRBD2. The trim removed 1 base at V and 4 bases at J, leaving 5 bases unmatched. Per germline, CDR1 SEHNR and CDR2 FQNEAQ (reference sequence). The CDR3 runs to 16 residues. The CDR3: CASSLEGLAGGETQYF. CDR3 nucleotides: TGTGCCAGCAGCTTAGAGGGCCTAGCGGGAGGAGAGACCCAGTACTTC.

This clonotype has a handful of counts. The V call is TRBV9, the J call TRBJ2-7; a possible D gene is TRBD2 (5 bases). Per germline, CDR1 SGDLS and CDR2 YYNGEE. CDR3 size: 15 residues. Trimming removed 1 base from V and 2 bases from J, with 13 bases in between. The CDR3 DNA is TGTGCCAGCAGCGTATTCCTAGCTCCGACCTACGAGCAGTACTTC. Amino acid sequence: CASSVFLAPTYEQYF.

The sample holds many counts of this clonotype. The J gene is TRBJ2-1, the V gene TRBV4-3; tentative D call: TRBD2 (5 bases). The germline CDR1 and CDR2 sequences are LGHNA and YSLEER. The CDR3 totals 16 residues. Trimming pared 0 bases from V and 0 bases from J, leaving 9 bases between. The CDR3 reads CASSQDSGSSYNEQFF. The DNA of the CDR3 is TGCGCCAGCAGCCAAGATTCGGGGAGCTCCTACAATGAGCAGTTCTTC.

J is TRBJ2-7 and V is TRBV20-1; 7 bases map to TRBD1. V trimming: 4 bases; J trimming: 5 bases; junction bases outside the gene matches: 5. In germline, CDR1 is DFQATT, CDR2 SNEGSKA (reference sequence). The length of the CDR3 is 12 residues. CDR3 nucleotides: TGCAGTGCTACGCCCGGGACAGACGAGCAGTACTTC. Its translation is CSATPGTDEQYF.

This clonotype was detected ten times or more. V usage is TRBV19 and J usage is TRBJ2-3; D gene ambiguous. V lost 2 bases, J lost 8 bases, and 5 bases lay in between. Looked up from germline, CDR1 is LNHDA and CDR2 is SQIVND (reference sequence). This CDR3 comprises 11 residues. CDR3 nucleotide sequence: TGTGCCAGTAGTATACAGAGTACGCAGTATTTT. Translating it yields CASSIQSTQYF. Full variable domain (rest looked up from reference TRBV19 and TRBJ2-3): DGGITQSPKYLFRKEGQNVTLSCEQNLNHDAMYWYRQDPGQGLRLIYYSQIVNDFQKGDIAEGYSVSREKKESFPLTVTSAQKNPTAFYLCASSIQSTQYFGPGTRLTVL.